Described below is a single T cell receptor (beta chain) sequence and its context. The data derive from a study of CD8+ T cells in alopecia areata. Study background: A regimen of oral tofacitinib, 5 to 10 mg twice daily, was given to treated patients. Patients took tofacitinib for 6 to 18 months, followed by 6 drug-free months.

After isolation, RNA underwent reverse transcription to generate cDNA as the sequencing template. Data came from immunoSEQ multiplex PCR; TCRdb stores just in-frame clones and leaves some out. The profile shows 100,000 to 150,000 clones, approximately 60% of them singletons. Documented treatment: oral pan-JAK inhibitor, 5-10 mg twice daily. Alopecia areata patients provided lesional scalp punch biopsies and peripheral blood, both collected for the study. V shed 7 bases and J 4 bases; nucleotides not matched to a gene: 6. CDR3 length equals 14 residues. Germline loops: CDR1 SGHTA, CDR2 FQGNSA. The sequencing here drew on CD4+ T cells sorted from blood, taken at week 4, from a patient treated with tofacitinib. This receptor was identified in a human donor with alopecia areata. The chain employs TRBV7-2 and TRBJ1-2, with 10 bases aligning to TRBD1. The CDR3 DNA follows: TGTGCCAGCACCGACAGGGGGCTGAGCTATGGCTACACCTTC. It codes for CASTDRGLSYGYTF.